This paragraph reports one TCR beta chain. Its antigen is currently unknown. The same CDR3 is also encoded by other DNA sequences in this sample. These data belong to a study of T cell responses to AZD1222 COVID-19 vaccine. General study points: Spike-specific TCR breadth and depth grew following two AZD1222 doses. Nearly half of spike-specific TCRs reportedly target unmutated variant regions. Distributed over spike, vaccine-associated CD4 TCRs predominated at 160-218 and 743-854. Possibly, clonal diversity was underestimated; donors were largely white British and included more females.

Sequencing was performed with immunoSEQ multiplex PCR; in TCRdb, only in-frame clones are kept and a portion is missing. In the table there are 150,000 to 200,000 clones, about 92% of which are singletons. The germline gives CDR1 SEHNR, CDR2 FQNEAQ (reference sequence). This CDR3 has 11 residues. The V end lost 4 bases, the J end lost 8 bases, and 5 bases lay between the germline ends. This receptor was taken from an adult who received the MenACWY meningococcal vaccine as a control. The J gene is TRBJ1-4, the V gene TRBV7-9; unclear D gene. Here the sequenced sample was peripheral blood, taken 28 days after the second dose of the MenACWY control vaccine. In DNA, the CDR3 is TGTGCCAGCAGCTCATTCGAAAAACTGTTTTTT. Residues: CASSSFEKLFF.